Presented here are 25 T cell receptor beta chains from one specimen sequenced in a study of shared clonotypes between healthy human individuals. Using immunoSEQ multiplex PCR, the repertoire was profiled, and TCRdb retains in-frame clones only, with some absent. The sample includes around 690,000 clones, less than 95% seen only once; the top ten take 30% to 40%. Input material: memory CD8+ T cells from PBMCs. Documented subset: CD45RO+ cells pooled with CCR7-negative TemRA cells. These TCRs come from a man between 18 and 35 years old in good health. Some clones in this sample may be carry-over from other donors' samples.

This clone was recorded only once. CDR3 coding DNA: TGTGCCAGCAGCCTCCAGGGGGCAGCTAGCACAGATACGCAGTATTTT. Its translation is CASSLQGAASTDTQYF. The rearrangement joins TRBV9 to TRBJ2-3, with TRBD1 matching over 8 bases. Germline CDR1 reads SGDLS; CDR2 reads YYNGEE. V was clipped by 4 bases and J by 0 bases; unmatched bases: 7. This CDR3 is built from 16 residues.

The chain uses TRBV28 and TRBJ2-1, with TRBD2 as a possible D gene (6 bases). Germline CDR1 and CDR2: MDHEN and SYDVKM. This CDR3 comprises 13 residues. V was trimmed by 2 bases and J by 7 bases, leaving 9 bases between them. For the CDR3, the DNA is TGTGCCAGCAGTTTAGGCGGGATTAATGAGCAGTTCTTC. Translated, it gives CASSLGGINEQFF.

The chain links TRBV15 to TRBJ1-2; 12 bases match TRBD1. CDR3 length equals 16 residues. After removal of 3 bases from V and 5 bases from J, the junction contained 7 bases not matched to a gene. Germline-derived CDR1 and CDR2 are LNHNV and YYDKDF (reference sequence). The CDR3 DNA reads TGTGCCACCAGCAGGGGGGACAGGGGGCGTCCGTATGGCTACACCTTC. Protein: CATSRGDRGRPYGYTF.

The rearrangement links TRBV2 to TRBJ2-3; D unclear. Trimming shortened V by 3 bases and J by 6 bases, and 13 bases separated the two germline ends. This CDR3 has 14 residues. Germline values: CDR1 SNHLY, CDR2 FYNNEI. The CDR3 region has the DNA TGTGCCAGCAGTGACCCCCTTAGCCAGGATACGCAGTATTTT. Protein product: CASSDPLSQDTQYF.

The rearrangement uses TRBV10-1 and TRBJ2-1, with 8 nucleotides matching TRBD2. J was trimmed by 6 bases and V by 2 bases; bases with no gene match: 3. Per germline, CDR1 WNHNN and CDR2 SYGVQD (reference sequence). The CDR3 consists of 14 residues. In DNA form, the CDR3 reads TGCGCCAGCAGTGAGCGGGCGGGGGGCAATGAGCAGTTCTTC. Protein product: CASSERAGGNEQFF.

The rearrangement joins TRBV14 to TRBJ2-2; 7 bases agree with TRBD2. J gave up 2 bases and V 4 bases, and 10 bases lay outside the gene matches. Germline CDR1 and CDR2: SGHDN and FVKESK. This CDR3 contains 17 residues. The CDR3 loop is CASSPTIGRANTGELFF. The CDR3 nucleotides read TGTGCCAGCAGCCCAACAATAGGGAGGGCAAACACCGGGGAGCTGTTTTTT.

The chain employs TRBV21-1 and TRBJ1-4. TRBV21-1 is described as a pseudogene. The CDR3 is made up of 13 amino acids. Here the CDR3 reads CASSRGVTEKLFF. DNA of the CDR3: TGTGCCAGCAGCAGGGGTGTTACCGAAAAACTGTTTTTT.

This chain uses TRBV7-9 with TRBJ2-2, with D possibly matching TRBD2 (5 bases). Per the germline V gene, CDR1 is SEHNR and CDR2 is FQNEAQ (reference sequence). The CDR3 totals 15 residues. Trimming pared 5 bases from V and 10 bases from J, leaving 20 bases between. The CDR3 is CASSPPRGSSEELFF. The CDR3 DNA follows: TGTGCCAGCAGCCCTCCACGGGGTTCGTCGGAGGAGCTGTTTTTT.

The chain carries TRBV7-2 and TRBJ2-7; 13 positions match TRBD2. CDR3 size: 16 residues. The germline gives CDR1 SGHTA, CDR2 FQGNSA. Trimming removed 2 bases from V and 4 bases from J; junction bases left unmatched: 5. DNA of the CDR3: TGTGCCAGCAGCTTACCCCGGACTAGCGGGAGTTACGAGCAGTACTTC. Translating gives CASSLPRTSGSYEQYF.

Regarding this clone: Other DNA sequences from this sample encode an identical CDR3 as well. The chain employs TRBV9 and TRBJ1-2; tentatively, D is TRBD1 (5 bases). The CDR3 covers 12 residues. CDR1 is SGDLS, CDR2 YYNGEE, per germline. V was pared by 0 bases and J by 7 bases, with 7 bases between. Here the CDR3 reads CASSVGGSGYTF. Here the CDR3 DNA reads TGTGCCAGCAGCGTAGGGGGGTCTGGCTACACCTTC.

The J gene is TRBJ2-7, the V gene TRBV6-6; no firm D call. V lost 0 bases, J lost 0 bases, and 3 bases lay in between. The germline CDR1 and CDR2 sequences are MNHNY and SVGAGI (reference sequence). The CDR3 sequence is 13 residues long. CDR3 nucleotides: TGTGCCAGCAGTTACTCGAACTCCTACGAGCAGTACTTC. Translating it yields CASSYSNSYEQYF.

The rearrangement uses TRBV7-8 and TRBJ2-2, with a weak D call TRBD2 (5 bases). Trimming removed 1 base at V and 6 bases at J, with 9 bases between. CDR3 size: 14 residues. Per the germline V gene, CDR1 is SGHVS and CDR2 is FQNEAQ. CDR3 bases: TGTGCCAGCAGCTTAGAGAGGGTCCCCGGGGAGCTGTTTTTT. Protein: CASSLERVPGELFF.

V usage is TRBV2 and J usage is TRBJ2-7; unclear D gene. The CDR3 length is 15 residues. Trimming left V 5 bases short and J 0 bases short, with 14 bases between. Germline V gene sequence: CDR1 SNHLY, CDR2 FYNNEI. The CDR3 DNA reads TGTGCCAGCAGTCCGCCGGGTTACCTCTCCTACGAGCAGTACTTC. Translated: CASSPPGYLSYEQYF.

This sequence joins TRBV21-1 and TRBJ2-1; the D call of TRBD2 is as the table states it, not checked on the DNA. TRBV21-1 is a pseudogene segment. CDR3 length: 16 residues. In DNA, the CDR3 is TGTGCCAGCAGAGAACGAGCGGGAGGGTCCTACAATGAGCAGTTCTTC. It translates to CASRERAGGSYNEQFF.

This clone was seen just once. Relative to the germline gene, one junction end is altered; a read error may explain this. This sample also contains other DNA sequences that code for the same CDR3. The chain carries TRBV25-1 and TRBJ1-1, with D possibly being TRBD1 (5 bases). This CDR3 comprises 14 residues. In germline, CDR1 is MGHDK, CDR2 SYGVNS. CDR3 bases: TGTGCCAGCAGTGGAATGGGACGGGCCACTGAGGCTTTCTTT. Its protein product is CASSGMGRATEAFF.

The V gene is TRBV27, the J gene TRBJ2-1, with 10 bases lining up with TRBD1. Germline CDR1 and CDR2: MNHEY and SMNVEV (reference sequence). Trimming cost V 8 bases and J 7 bases; bases outside gene matches: 8. The CDR3 runs to 14 residues. The CDR3 coding sequence is TGTGCCAGCGGACCGGACAGGGGGTGGAATGAGCAGTTCTTC. This sequence encodes CASGPDRGWNEQFF.

The J gene is TRBJ2-1, the V gene TRBV4-1, with 14 nucleotides matching TRBD2. Germline loops: CDR1 MGHRA, CDR2 YSYEKL. Trimming took 4 bases from V and 5 from J; bases not matched to a gene: 10. The CDR3 covers 18 residues. The CDR3: CASSPGLAGGVGNNEQFF. For the CDR3, the DNA is TGCGCCAGCAGCCCCGGACTAGCGGGAGGTGTGGGGAACAATGAGCAGTTCTTC.

This chain links TRBV9 with TRBJ2-1; 8 bases line up with TRBD1. CDR1 is SGDLS and CDR2 is YYNGEE in the germline V gene. This CDR3 spans 13 amino acids. J gave up 15 bases and V 3 bases, and 11 bases lay outside the gene matches. DNA for the CDR3: TGTGCCAGCAGCGGGGGGACAGGCGCCCAGGTGTTCTTC. It specifies CASSGGTGAQVFF.

The CDR3: CASSSAGGTGDTGELFF. CDR3 DNA sequence: TGTGCCAGCAGTTCGGCTGGCGGGACAGGGGACACCGGGGAGCTGTTTTTT. The gene calls are TRBV27 and TRBJ2-2; 10 bases match TRBD1. CDR1 and CDR2 from the germline V gene are MNHEY and SMNVEV (reference sequence). The CDR3 is made up of 17 amino acids. V lost 4 bases and J lost 3; bases outside the gene matches: 8.

This sequence joins TRBV15 and TRBJ2-5; D might be TRBD2 (7 bases). The CDR3 sequence is 15 residues long. V lost 2 bases to trimming and J lost 5 bases, with 15 bases between them. Germline V gene data show CDR1 as LNHNV and CDR2 as YYDKDF (reference sequence). The CDR3 DNA sequence: TGTGCCACCAGCAGATACCTCGGGGGGCTGGAGACCCAGTACTTC. Translating it yields CATSRYLGGLETQYF.

The chain couples TRBV7-9 to TRBJ2-3, with D unclear. The CDR3 has 14 residues. Trimming stripped 1 base from V and 3 bases from J, with 8 bases between. Per the germline V gene, CDR1 is SEHNR and CDR2 is FQNEAQ (reference sequence). The CDR3 region is CASSLGVQTDTQYF. CDR3 nucleotides: TGTGCCAGCAGCTTAGGGGTTCAAACAGATACGCAGTATTTT.

This sequence joins TRBV7-9 and TRBJ2-4, with D maybe TRBD2 (5 bases). Trimming removed 0 bases at V and 9 bases at J, with 12 bases between. Germline V lookup: CDR1 SEHNR, CDR2 FQNEAQ (reference sequence). The CDR3 is 14 residues long. In DNA, the CDR3 is TGTGCCAGCAGCTTAGCCGGGGTTGGCGTCATTCAGTACTTC. Protein product: CASSLAGVGVIQYF.

The rearrangement joins TRBV19 to TRBJ1-2; tentative D call: TRBD1 (5 bases). This CDR3 has 12 amino acids. V was clipped by 10 bases and J by 3 bases, with 12 bases between them. CDR1 and CDR2 (germline): LNHDA, SQIVND (reference sequence). The CDR3 protein is CATWGGDYGYTF. DNA for the CDR3: TGTGCCACATGGGGAGGGGACTATGGCTACACCTTC.

The chain is built from TRBV7-7 and TRBJ2-3, with D unresolved. Trimming took off 5 bases at V and 2 bases at J, with 8 bases between the two ends. Germline CDR1 SSHAT, CDR2 FNYEAQ (reference sequence). The CDR3 is made up of 13 amino acids. CDR3 sequence reads: CASSPKITDTQYF. DNA for the CDR3: TGTGCCAGCAGCCCCAAAATCACAGATACGCAGTATTTT.

V usage is TRBV7-9 and J usage is TRBJ1-2, with D tentatively TRBD1 (5 bases). Germline V gene sequence: CDR1 SEHNR, CDR2 FQNEAQ (reference sequence). V was pared by 3 bases and J by 7 bases, with 12 bases between. This CDR3 is built from 13 residues. In DNA, the CDR3 is TGTGCCAGCAGCTTGAAGACAGACCCTGGCTACACCTTC. Protein sequence: CASSLKTDPGYTF.